This T cell receptor beta chain appears in the sequencing data of a study of shared clonotypes between healthy human individuals. The germline gives CDR1 SEHNR, CDR2 FQNEAQ (reference sequence). Germline trimming cut 5 bases from V and 5 bases from J; bases unmatched to any gene: 13. CDR3 length equals 16 residues. The study drew its donors from healthy HIV-negative adults without recent acute infections or vaccinations. Every donor, a Caucasian adult, lived in Nashville, Tennessee. Ten immunoSEQ deep assay plates held the unsorted PBMC DNA. The protocol was immunoSEQ multiplex PCR, while the TCRdb copy is restricted to in-frame clones and leaves out a portion. The sample has approximately 480,000 clones, over 75% seen once.

The chain employs TRBV7-9 and TRBJ1-1, with 8 bases lining up with TRBD1. The sample consisted of PBMCs. The TCR comes from a woman aged 40-49 years in good health. Some clones in this sample may be carry-over from other donors' samples. The CDR3 DNA follows: TGTGCCAGCAGCCCCGGACAGGGCCCGGCTGGGACTGAAGCTTTCTTT. The encoded protein is CASSPGQGPAGTEAFF.